The entry below gives a single TCR beta chain sequence along with its context. Its antigen is currently unknown. These data belong to a study of memory CD4+ T cells and cytomegalovirus serostatus. Study findings and constraints: CMV serostatus prediction reached median AUC approximately 0.96, or 0.89 with US-trained model. About 40% of the roughly 150 known CMV-associated TCRbeta sequences appeared in CD4+ memory.

In germline, CDR1 is LGHNA, CDR2 YNFKEQ. The V end lost 5 bases, the J end lost 4 bases, and 8 bases lay between the germline ends. The length of the CDR3 is 13 residues. Sequencing used immunoSEQ multiplex PCR; TCRdb keeps in-frame clones, though not all of them. This table holds about 44,000 clones, approximately 81% found once. Single viable CD3+CD4+CD8-CD45RO+ cells were sorted as the memory CD4+ T cells. Serostatus was set by detecting CMV pp150, pp28, p38, p52 IgG. The clonotype originates from an adult in good health and CMV-seronegative. Sequenced: memory CD4+ T cells from blood. The rearrangement uses TRBV4-2 and TRBJ2-2; D remains ambiguous. The CDR3 protein is CASSEDPTGELFF. In nucleotides, the CDR3 is TGTGCCAGCAGCGAGGACCCCACCGGGGAGCTGTTTTTT.